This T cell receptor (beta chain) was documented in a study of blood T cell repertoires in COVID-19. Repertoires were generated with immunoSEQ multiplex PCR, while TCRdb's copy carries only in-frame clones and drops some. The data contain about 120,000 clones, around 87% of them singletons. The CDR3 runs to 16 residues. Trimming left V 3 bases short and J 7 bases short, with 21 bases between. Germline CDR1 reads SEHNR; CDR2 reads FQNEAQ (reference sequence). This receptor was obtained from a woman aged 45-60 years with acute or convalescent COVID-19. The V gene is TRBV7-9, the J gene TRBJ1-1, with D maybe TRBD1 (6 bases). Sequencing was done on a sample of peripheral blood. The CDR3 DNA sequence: TGTGCCAGCAGCTTCCATGCGGGCAGGGGCGCTGGTGAAGCTTTCTTT. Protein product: CASSFHAGRGAGEAFF.